This T cell receptor (beta chain) comes out of a study of T cells in localized non-small cell lung cancer. With respect to this clone: What it recognizes is unknown.

The V gene's germline CDR1 is MDHEN and CDR2 SYDVKM. V lost 5 bases and J lost 5, with 22 bases in between. The CDR3 loop spans 17 amino acids. Sequencing was performed with immunoSEQ multiplex PCR; in TCRdb, only in-frame clones are kept and a portion is missing. The data hold about 70,000 clones, with approximately 84% observed a single time. Broader study findings: Uninvolved adjacent lung showed the highest T cell clonality, exceeding tumor.

The source material was peripheral blood, sampled before any cancer treatment. This receptor was obtained from a female donor older than 55 with stage I lung adenocarcinoma. The V gene is TRBV28, the J gene TRBJ1-5; D not resolved. The CDR3 coding sequence is TGTGCCAGCAGTCCCCATTATGGAAGGGTAGTGGATCAGCCCCAGCATTTT. It encodes CASSPHYGRVVDQPQHF.